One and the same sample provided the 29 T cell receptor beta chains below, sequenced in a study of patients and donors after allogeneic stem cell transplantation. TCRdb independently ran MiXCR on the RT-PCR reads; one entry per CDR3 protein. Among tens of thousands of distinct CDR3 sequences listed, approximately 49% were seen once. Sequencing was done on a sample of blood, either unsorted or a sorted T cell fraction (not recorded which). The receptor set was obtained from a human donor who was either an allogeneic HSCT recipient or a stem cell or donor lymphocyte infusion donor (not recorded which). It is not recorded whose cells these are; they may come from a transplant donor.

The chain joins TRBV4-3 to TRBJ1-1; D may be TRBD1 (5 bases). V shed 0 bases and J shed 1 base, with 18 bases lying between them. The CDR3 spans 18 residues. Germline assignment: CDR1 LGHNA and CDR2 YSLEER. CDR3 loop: CASSQDRWGDQENTEAFF. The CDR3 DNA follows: TGCGCCAGCAGCCAAGATCGGTGGGGGGACCAAGAGAACACTGAAGCTTTCTTT.

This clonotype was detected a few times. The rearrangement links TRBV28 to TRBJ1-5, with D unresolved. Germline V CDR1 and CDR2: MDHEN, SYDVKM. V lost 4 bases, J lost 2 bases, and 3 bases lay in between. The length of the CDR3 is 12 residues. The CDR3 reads CASSSRNQPQHF. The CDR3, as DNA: TGTGCCAGCAGTTCCCGCAATCAGCCCCAGCATTTT.

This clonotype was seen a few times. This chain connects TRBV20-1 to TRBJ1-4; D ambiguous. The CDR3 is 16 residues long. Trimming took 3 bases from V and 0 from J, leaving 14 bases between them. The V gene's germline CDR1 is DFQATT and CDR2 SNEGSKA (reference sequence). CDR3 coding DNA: TGCAGTGCTAGGGACGGCTACGGGGCAACTAATGAAAAACTGTTTTTT. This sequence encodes CSARDGYGATNEKLFF.

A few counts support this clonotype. The CDR3: CASSRTGYANEKLFF. The CDR3 nucleotides read TGTGCCAGCAGCCGGACAGGGTACGCTAATGAAAAACTGTTTTTT. The chain combines TRBV7-2 with TRBJ1-4, with TRBD1 identical over 8 bases. The CDR3 runs 15 residues. V lost 5 bases, J lost 3 bases, and 5 bases stayed unmatched. CDR1 SGHTA and CDR2 FQGNSA come from the germline V gene.

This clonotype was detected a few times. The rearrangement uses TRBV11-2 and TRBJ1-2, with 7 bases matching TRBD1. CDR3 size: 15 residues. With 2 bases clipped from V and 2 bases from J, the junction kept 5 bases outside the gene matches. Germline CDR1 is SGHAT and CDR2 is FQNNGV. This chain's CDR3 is CASSLLGGVNYGYTF. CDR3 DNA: TGTGCCAGCAGCTTACTAGGGGGCGTCAACTATGGCTACACCTTC. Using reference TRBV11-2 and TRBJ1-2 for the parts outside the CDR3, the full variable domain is EAGVAQSPRYKIIEKRQSVAFWCNPISGHATLYWYQQILGQGPKLLIQFQNNGVVDDSQLPKDRFSAERLKGVDSTLKIQPAKLEDSAVYLCASSLLGGVNYGYTFGSGTRLTVV.

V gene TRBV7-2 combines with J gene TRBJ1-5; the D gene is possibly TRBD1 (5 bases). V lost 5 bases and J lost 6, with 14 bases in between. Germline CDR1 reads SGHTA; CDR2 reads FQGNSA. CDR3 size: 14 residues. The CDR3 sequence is CASSNPTGVQPQHF. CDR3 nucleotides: TGTGCCAGCAGCAACCCCACGGGGGTTCAGCCCCAGCATTTT.

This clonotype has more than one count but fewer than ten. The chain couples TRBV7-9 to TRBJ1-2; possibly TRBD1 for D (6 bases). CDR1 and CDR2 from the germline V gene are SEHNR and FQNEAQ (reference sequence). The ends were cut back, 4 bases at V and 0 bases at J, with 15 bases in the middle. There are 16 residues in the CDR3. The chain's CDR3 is CASSSDRILSNYGYTF. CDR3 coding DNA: TGTGCCAGCAGCTCCGACAGGATACTATCTAACTATGGCTACACCTTC.

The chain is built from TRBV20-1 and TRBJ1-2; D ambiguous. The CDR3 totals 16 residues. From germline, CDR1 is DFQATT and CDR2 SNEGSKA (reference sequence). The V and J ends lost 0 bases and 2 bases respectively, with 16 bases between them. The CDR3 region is CSAREPVPGTNYGYTF. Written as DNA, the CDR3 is TGCAGTGCTAGAGAACCCGTCCCGGGAACCAACTATGGCTACACCTTC.

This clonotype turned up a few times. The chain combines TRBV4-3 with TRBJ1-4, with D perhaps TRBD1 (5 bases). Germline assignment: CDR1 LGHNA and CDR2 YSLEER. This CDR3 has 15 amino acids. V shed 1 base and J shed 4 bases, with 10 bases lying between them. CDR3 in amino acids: CASSQGWGNNEKLFF. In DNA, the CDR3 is TGCGCCAGCAGCCAAGGCTGGGGGAATAATGAAAAACTGTTTTTT.

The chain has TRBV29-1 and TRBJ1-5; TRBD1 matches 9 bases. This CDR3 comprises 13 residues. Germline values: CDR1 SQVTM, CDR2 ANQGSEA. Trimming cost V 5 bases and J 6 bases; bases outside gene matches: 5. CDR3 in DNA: TGCAGCGTTCGACAGGGGGAGGGTCAGCCCCAGCATTTT. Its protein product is CSVRQGEGQPQHF.

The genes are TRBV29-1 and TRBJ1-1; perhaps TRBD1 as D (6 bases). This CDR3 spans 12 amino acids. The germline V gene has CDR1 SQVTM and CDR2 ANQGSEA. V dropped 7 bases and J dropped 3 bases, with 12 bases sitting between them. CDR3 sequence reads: CSARGPHTEAFF. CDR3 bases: TGCAGCGCCAGGGGCCCACACACTGAAGCTTTCTTT.

This chain's CDR3 is CASLEVSGRPNEQFF. Here the CDR3 DNA reads TGTGCCAGCTTAGAAGTCAGCGGGCGCCCCAATGAGCAGTTCTTC. This chain links TRBV12-3 or TRBV12-4 with TRBJ2-1; TRBD2 might be the D (6 bases). V lost 8 bases, J lost 6 bases, and 20 bases lay in between. The CDR3 spans 15 residues.

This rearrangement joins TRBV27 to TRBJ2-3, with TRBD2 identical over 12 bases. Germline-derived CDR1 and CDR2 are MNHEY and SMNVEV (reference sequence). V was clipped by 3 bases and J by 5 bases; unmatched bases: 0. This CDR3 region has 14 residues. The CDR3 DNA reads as TGTGCCAGCAGTTTGGGACTAGCGGGAGATACGCAGTATTTT. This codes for CASSLGLAGDTQYF.

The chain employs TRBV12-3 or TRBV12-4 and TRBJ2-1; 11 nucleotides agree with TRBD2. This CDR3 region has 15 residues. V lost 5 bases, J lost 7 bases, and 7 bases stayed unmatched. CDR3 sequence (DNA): TGTGCCAGCAGTGCCCCGGGACTAGCGGTTAATGAGCAGTTCTTC. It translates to CASSAPGLAVNEQFF.

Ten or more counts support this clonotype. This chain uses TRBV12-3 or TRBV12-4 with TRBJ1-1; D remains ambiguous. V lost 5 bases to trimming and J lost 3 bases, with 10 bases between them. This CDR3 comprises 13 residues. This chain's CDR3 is CASSPGLYTEAFF. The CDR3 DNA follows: TGTGCCAGCAGTCCCGGACTGTACACTGAAGCTTTCTTT.

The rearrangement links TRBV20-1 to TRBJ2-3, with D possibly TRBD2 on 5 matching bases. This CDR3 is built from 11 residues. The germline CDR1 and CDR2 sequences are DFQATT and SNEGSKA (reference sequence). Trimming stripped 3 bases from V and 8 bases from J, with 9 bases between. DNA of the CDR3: TGCAGTGCTAGTGCAAGCGGTACGCAGTATTTT. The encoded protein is CSASASGTQYF.

The CDR3 loop reads CASTNIGNTEAFF. DNA for the CDR3: TGTGCCAGCACCAACATCGGAAACACTGAAGCTTTCTTT. The rearrangement links TRBV28 to TRBJ1-1; D remains unclear. The CDR3 extends over 13 amino acids. Germline V gives CDR1 MDHEN, CDR2 SYDVKM. V lost 7 bases and J lost 2, with 11 bases in between.

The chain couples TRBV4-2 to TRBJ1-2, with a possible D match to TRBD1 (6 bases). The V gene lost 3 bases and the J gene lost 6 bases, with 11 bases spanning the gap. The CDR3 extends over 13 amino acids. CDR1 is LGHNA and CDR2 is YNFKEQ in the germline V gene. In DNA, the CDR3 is TGTGCCAGCAGCCATCACACAGGGAATGGCTACACCTTC. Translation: CASSHHTGNGYTF.

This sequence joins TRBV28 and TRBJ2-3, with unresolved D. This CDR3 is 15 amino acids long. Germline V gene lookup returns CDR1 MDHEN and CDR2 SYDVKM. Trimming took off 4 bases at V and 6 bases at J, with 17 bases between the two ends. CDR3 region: CASSSVRQFIDTQYF. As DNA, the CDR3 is TGTGCCAGCAGTTCAGTCCGCCAGTTTATTGATACGCAGTATTTT.

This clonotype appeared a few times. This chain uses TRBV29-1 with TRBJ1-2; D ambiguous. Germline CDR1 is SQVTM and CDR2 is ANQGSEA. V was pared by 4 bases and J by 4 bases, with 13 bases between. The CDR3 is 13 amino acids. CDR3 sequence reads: CSVAPPSFYGYTF. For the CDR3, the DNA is TGCAGCGTTGCCCCCCCCTCATTCTATGGCTACACCTTC.

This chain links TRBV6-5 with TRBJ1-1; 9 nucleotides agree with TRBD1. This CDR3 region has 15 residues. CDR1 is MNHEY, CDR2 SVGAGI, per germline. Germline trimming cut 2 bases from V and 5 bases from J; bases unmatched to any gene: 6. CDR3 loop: CASSYLQGAKTEAFF. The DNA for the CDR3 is TGTGCCAGCAGTTACCTACAGGGGGCAAAAACTGAAGCTTTCTTT.

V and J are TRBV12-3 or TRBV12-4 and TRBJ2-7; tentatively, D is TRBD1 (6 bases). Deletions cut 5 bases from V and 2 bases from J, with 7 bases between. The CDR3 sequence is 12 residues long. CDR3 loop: CASSGTPYEQYF. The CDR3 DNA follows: TGTGCCAGCAGTGGGACACCCTACGAGCAGTACTTC.

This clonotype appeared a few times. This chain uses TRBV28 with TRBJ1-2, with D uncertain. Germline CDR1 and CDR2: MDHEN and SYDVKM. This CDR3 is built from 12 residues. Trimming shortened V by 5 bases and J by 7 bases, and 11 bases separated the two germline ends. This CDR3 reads CASSLPGAGYTF. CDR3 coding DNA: TGTGCCAGCAGTCTGCCCGGAGCTGGCTACACCTTC.

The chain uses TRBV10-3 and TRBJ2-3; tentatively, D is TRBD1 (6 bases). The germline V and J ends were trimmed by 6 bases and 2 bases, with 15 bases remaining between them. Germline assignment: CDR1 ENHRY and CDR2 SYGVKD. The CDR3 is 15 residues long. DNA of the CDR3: TGTGCCATCAGGGGTTGGGGACAAGACACAGATACGCAGTATTTT. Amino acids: CAIRGWGQDTDTQYF.

The CDR3 sequence: CASSPPTDRATFF. For the CDR3, the DNA is TGTGCCAGCTCACCACCGACAGACAGGGCGACTTTCTTT. This chain joins TRBV18 and TRBJ1-1, with 7 nucleotides matching TRBD1. Germline trimming cut 0 bases from V and 12 bases from J; bases unmatched to any gene: 7. CDR1 is KGHSH and CDR2 is LQKENI in the germline V gene. The CDR3 contains 13 residues.

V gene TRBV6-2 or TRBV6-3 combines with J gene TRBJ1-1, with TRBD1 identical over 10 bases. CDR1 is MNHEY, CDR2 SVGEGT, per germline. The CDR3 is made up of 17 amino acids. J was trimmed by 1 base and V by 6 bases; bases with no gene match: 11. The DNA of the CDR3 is TGTGCCAGCAGGTGGGACAGGGGACCCATCGCGAACACTGAAGCTTTCTTT. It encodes CASRWDRGPIANTEAFF.

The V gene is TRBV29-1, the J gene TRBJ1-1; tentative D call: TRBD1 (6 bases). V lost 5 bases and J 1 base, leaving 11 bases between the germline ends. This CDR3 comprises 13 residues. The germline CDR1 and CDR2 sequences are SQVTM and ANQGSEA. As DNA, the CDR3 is TGCAGCGTTACCCAGGGGCCGAACACTGAAGCTTTCTTT. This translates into CSVTQGPNTEAFF.

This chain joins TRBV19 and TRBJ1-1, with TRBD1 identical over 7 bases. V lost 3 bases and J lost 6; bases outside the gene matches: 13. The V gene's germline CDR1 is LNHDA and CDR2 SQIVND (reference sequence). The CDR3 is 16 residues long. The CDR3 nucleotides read TGTGCCAGTAGTATTTCGACAGGGAGGGCCATCGCTGAAGCTTTCTTT. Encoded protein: CASSISTGRAIAEAFF.

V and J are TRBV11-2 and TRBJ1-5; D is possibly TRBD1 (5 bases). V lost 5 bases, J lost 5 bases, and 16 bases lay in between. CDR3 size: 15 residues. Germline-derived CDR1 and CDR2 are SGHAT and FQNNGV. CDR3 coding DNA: TGTGCCAGCAGCCCCGGGACTGGGAACGATCAGCCCCAGCATTTT. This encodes CASSPGTGNDQPQHF.